The 9 T cell receptor beta chains below all came from one sample that was sequenced in a study of T-cell memory formation after mild COVID-19 (dated by TCRdb to about 2021). Preparation of the library involved 5' RACE. The run used an Illumina NovaSeq 6000. TCRdb itself trimmed the public reads at Q25 with fastp, ran MiXCR and retained productive beta chains. Rows with a matching CDR3 protein are joined into one entry that keeps the most common DNA and genes. In this sample the table shows fewer than 400,000 distinct CDR3 sequences, around a sixth of which occur a single time. The top ten constitute 20% to 25% of the sample. Sequenced: PBMCs or a T cell subset sorted from them (not recorded which). The receptors come from a man between 18 and 29 years old who had mild COVID-19 (a few samples of this study predate the infection). The sample titles of this study are shuffled in the database, so cell type and time point are left out; the donor was told from shared clones.

The J gene is TRBJ2-3, the V gene TRBV5-1, with TRBD2 matching over 13 bases. Germline CDR1 reads SGHRS; CDR2 reads YFSETQ. The CDR3 spans 18 residues. Trimming removed 4 bases from V and 4 bases from J; junction bases left unmatched: 12. In DNA, the CDR3 is TGCGCCAGCAGCCAAACTAGCGGGGGGGCCTTTAACGCAGATACGCAGTATTTT. Translated: CASSQTSGGAFNADTQYF.

There are a few counts of this clonotype. The DNA of the CDR3 is TGTGCCAGCTCACCTTGGGCATCAGGGCGCGGAGAGACCCAGTACTTC. As protein: CASSPWASGRGETQYF. The chain is built from TRBV18 and TRBJ2-5; TRBD1 might be the D (5 bases). Trimming took off 3 bases at V and 4 bases at J, with 18 bases between the two ends. Germline CDR1 reads KGHSH; CDR2 reads LQKENI. The CDR3 contains 16 residues.

A few counts support this clonotype. The CDR3 spells CASSLSSRGGTEAFF. The CDR3 DNA is TGCGCCAGCAGCCTCTCGTCGAGGGGGGGCACTGAAGCTTTCTTT. V is TRBV4-1 and J is TRBJ1-1; maybe TRBD1 (6 bases). This CDR3 comprises 15 residues. Germline loops: CDR1 MGHRA, CDR2 YSYEKL. Trimming left V 4 bases short and J 4 bases short, with 16 bases between.

The genes are TRBV5-1 and TRBJ2-5; D is ambiguous. The CDR3 extends over 13 amino acids. Germline V CDR1 and CDR2: SGHRS, YFSETQ. V lost 8 bases, J lost 2 bases, and 13 bases lay in between. The chain's CDR3 is CASTAAIQETQYF. The CDR3 coding sequence is TGCGCCAGTACTGCTGCGATTCAAGAGACCCAGTACTTC.

J is TRBJ2-3 and V is TRBV9; weak D call: TRBD2 (7 bases). Between the trimmed V and J ends, which lost 0 bases and 5 bases, there was a span of 13 bases. This CDR3 region has 15 residues. The germline gives CDR1 SGDLS, CDR2 YYNGEE. In nucleotides, the CDR3 is TGTGCCAGCAGCGTAGTGGGGGGGGCCGGAGATACGCAGTATTTT. It encodes CASSVVGGAGDTQYF. Based on the CDR3 plus reference TRBV9 and TRBJ2-3, the full variable domain is DSGVTQTPKHLITATGQRVTLRCSPRSGDLSVYWYQQSLDQGLQFLIQYYNGEERAKGNILERFSAQQFPDLHSELNLSSLELGDSALYFCASSVVGGAGDTQYFGPGTRLTVL.

This clonotype was seen a few times. This rearrangement joins TRBV5-5 to TRBJ2-1; D not resolved. V gave up 4 bases and J gave up 4 bases, with 12 bases separating them. Germline CDR1 and CDR2: SGHKS and YYEKEE (reference sequence). The CDR3 is made up of 14 amino acids. The CDR3 sequence: CASSTPRGYNEQFF. CDR3 bases: TGTGCCAGCAGCACCCCCCGTGGGTACAATGAGCAGTTCTTC.

This clonotype was observed a few times. V gene TRBV5-1 combines with J gene TRBJ1-6, with D possibly TRBD1 on 6 matching bases. The CDR3 runs 14 residues. Germline V gives CDR1 SGHRS, CDR2 YFSETQ. The ends were cut back, 1 base at V and 9 bases at J, with 11 bases in the middle. Written as DNA, the CDR3 is TGCGCCAGCAGCTTGCAACAGGGAGGTTCACCCCTCCACTTT. Its protein is CASSLQQGGSPLHF.

This chain connects TRBV12-3 or TRBV12-4 to TRBJ1-1; D is unresolved. Between the trimmed V and J ends, which lost 6 bases and 3 bases, there was a span of 8 bases. The length of the CDR3 is 12 residues. The CDR3 loop reads CASSLSYTEAFF. The CDR3 DNA follows: TGTGCCAGCAGCCTCAGCTACACTGAAGCTTTCTTT.

This clonotype was counted between two and nine times. V gene TRBV7-2 combines with J gene TRBJ1-6; a possible D gene is TRBD1 (5 bases). The CDR3 covers 15 residues. With 3 bases removed from V and 10 bases from J, the gap between germline ends came to 16 bases. Germline V lookup: CDR1 SGHTA, CDR2 FQGNSA. DNA of the CDR3: TGTGCCAGCAGCTTGGATTGGGGCGTCGGGTCACCCCTCCACTTT. Protein sequence: CASSLDWGVGSPLHF.